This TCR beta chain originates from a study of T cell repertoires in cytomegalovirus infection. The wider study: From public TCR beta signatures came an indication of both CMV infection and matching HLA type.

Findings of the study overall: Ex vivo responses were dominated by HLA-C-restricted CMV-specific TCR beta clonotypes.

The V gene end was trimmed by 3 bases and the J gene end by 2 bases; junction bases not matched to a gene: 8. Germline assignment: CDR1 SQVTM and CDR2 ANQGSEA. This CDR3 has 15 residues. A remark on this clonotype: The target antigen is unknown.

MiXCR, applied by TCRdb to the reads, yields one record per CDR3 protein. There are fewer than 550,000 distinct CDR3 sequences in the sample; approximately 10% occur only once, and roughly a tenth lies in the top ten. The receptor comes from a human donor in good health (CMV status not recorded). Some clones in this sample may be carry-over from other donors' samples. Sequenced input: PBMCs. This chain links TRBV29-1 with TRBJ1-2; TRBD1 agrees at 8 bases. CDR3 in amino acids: CSVDWTGQKNYGYTF. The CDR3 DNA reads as TGCAGCGTTGATTGGACAGGGCAGAAAAACTATGGCTACACCTTC. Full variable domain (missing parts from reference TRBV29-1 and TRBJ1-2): SAVISQKPSRDICQRGTSLTIQCQVDSQVTMMFWYRQQPGQSLTLIATANQGSEATYESGFVIDKFPISRPNLTFSTLTVSNMSPEDSSIYLCSVDWTGQKNYGYTFGSGTRLTVV.